One and the same sample provided the 27 T cell receptor beta chains below, sequenced in a study of CD8+CD57+ T cells in acquired aplastic anemia. The sequenced patients had an expansion of CD8+CD57+ cells seen by flow cytometry. The template for TCR beta VDJ and CDR3 sequence profiling was genomic DNA. MiXCR was run by TCRdb on the reads, yielding one entry per CDR3 protein. This table holds 150,000 or so distinct CDR3 sequences, about 48% found once. Sequencing was done on a sample of sorted CD4+, CD8+, or CD8+CD57+ T cells (not recorded which) from PBMCs. Every receptor here comes from a human donor with aplastic anemia.

The sample holds a few counts of this clonotype. Given a much more abundant clone one base away, this may be a read error. The genes are TRBV7-9 and TRBJ2-5, with D perhaps TRBD2 (6 bases). The CDR3 spans 16 residues. Looked up from germline, CDR1 is SEHNR and CDR2 is FQNEAQ (reference sequence). V lost 1 base, J lost 7 bases, and 19 bases lay in between. The CDR3 nucleotides read TGTGCCAGCAGCTTAGGAAGACAGCCTTTGGGAGGGACCCAGTACTTC. Translating gives CASSLGRQPLGGTQYF.

This chain joins TRBV5-4 and TRBJ2-5; 8 bases are shared with TRBD2. This CDR3 spans 15 amino acids. CDR1 and CDR2 from the germline V gene are SGHNT and YYREEE (reference sequence). The ends lost 3 bases at V and 2 bases at J; junction bases unmatched: 6. The CDR3 region has the DNA TGTGCCAGCAGCTCGGGAGGGCTGTTTCAAGAGACCCAGTACTTC. Encoded protein: CASSSGGLFQETQYF.

This clonotype appeared many times. This rearrangement joins TRBV29-1 to TRBJ1-2, with D perhaps matching TRBD1 (6 bases). This CDR3 comprises 11 residues. CDR1 and CDR2 (germline): SQVTM, ANQGSEA. Trimming removed 6 bases at V and 6 bases at J, with 11 bases between. Here the CDR3 reads CSVMTGDGYTF. The CDR3, as DNA: TGCAGCGTCATGACAGGCGATGGCTACACCTTC.

About this clonotype itself: Given a much more abundant clone one base away, this may be a read error. This rearrangement joins TRBV9 to TRBJ2-5; TRBD1 aligns across 7 bases. Germline assignment: CDR1 SGDLS and CDR2 YYNGEE. The CDR3 is 17 amino acids. The CDR3 coding sequence is TGTGCCAGCAGCTTACGGACAGGCCCGGGGTTAAGGGAGACCCAGTGCTTC. The encoded protein is CASSLRTGPGLRETQCF.

The chain recombines TRBV10-1 with TRBJ2-3; D possibly uses TRBD1 or TRBD2 (5 bases each). The CDR3 has 16 residues. Trimming pared 1 base from V and 3 bases from J, leaving 14 bases between. CDR1 is WNHNN, CDR2 SYGVQD, per germline (reference sequence). For the CDR3, the DNA is TGCGCCAGCAGTGAGTTTACGCGGTGGGGGACAGATACGCAGTATTTT. This sequence encodes CASSEFTRWGTDTQYF.

The CDR3 loop is CASGLERSGYTF. For the CDR3, the DNA is TGTGCTAGTGGTTTGGAGCGGTCCGGCTACACCTTC. The chain uses TRBV12-5 and TRBJ1-2; D is uncertain. V shed 1 base and J shed 8 bases, with 8 bases lying between them. Per the germline V gene, CDR1 is LGHNT and CDR2 is FRNRAP. The CDR3 loop spans 12 amino acids.

As for this clonotype: One end of the junction varies from germline; a read error may be responsible. The V gene is TRBV6-4, the J gene TRBJ1-2, with TRBD1 identical over 11 bases. Germline V gene data show CDR1 as MRHNA and CDR2 as SNTAGT. The CDR3 sequence is 14 residues long. In DNA form, the CDR3 reads TGCGAGCCATGGACAGGGGGCCATAACTATGGCTACACCTTC. Translation gives CEPWTGGHNYGYTF.

Concerning this clonotype: A much larger clone is a single base away; this may be a read error. The chain links TRBV6-5 to TRBJ2-3, with 7 bases aligning to TRBD2. V lost 2 bases and J lost 9; bases outside the gene matches: 5. This CDR3 region has 13 residues. Germline CDR1 reads MNHEY; CDR2 reads SVGAGI. CDR3 sequence (DNA): TGTGCCAGCAGTTACAACCAGGGAGGGACGCAGTATTTT. Amino acid sequence: CASSYNQGGTQYF.

The rearrangement joins TRBV29-1 to TRBJ2-3, with TRBD2 as a possible D gene (5 bases). This CDR3 contains 15 residues. Trimming removed 4 bases at V and 4 bases at J, with 18 bases between. The germline V gene encodes CDR1 SQVTM and CDR2 ANQGSEA. The CDR3 spells CSVVPSGTGADTQYF. The CDR3 coding sequence is TGCAGCGTTGTGCCCAGCGGCACTGGCGCAGATACGCAGTATTTT.

V usage is TRBV9 and J usage is TRBJ1-1; D gene ambiguous. CDR1 is SGDLS, CDR2 YYNGEE, per germline. The CDR3 loop spans 15 amino acids. Trimming stripped 0 bases from V and 5 bases from J, with 14 bases between. CDR3 in amino acids: CASSVGGRVGTEAFF. The CDR3 coding sequence is TGTGCCAGCAGCGTAGGGGGAAGGGTTGGGACTGAAGCTTTCTTT.

This clonotype was found once. This is likely a read error, given that the CDR3 carries no conserved phenylalanine or tryptophan at its end. No DNA is shown, since the ends of the CDR3 on it are uncertain; the CDR3 is the one TCRdb lists. The chain carries TRBV6-6 and TRBJ1-6. Germline CDR1 MNHNY, CDR2 SVGAGI (reference sequence). From its first to its last residue, the CDR3 has 8 amino acids. The CDR3 loop is CASTRTSA.

This clonotype was counted many times. The gene calls are TRBV4-1 and TRBJ1-1; tentative D call: TRBD1 (5 bases). The ends were cut back, 0 bases at V and 3 bases at J, with 8 bases in the middle. Germline V gene sequence: CDR1 MGHRA, CDR2 YSYEKL. The length of the CDR3 is 14 residues. The CDR3 protein is CASSQDGTYTEAFF. CDR3 DNA sequence: TGCGCCAGCAGCCAAGATGGGACTTACACTGAAGCTTTCTTT.

There are many counts of this clonotype. The chain couples TRBV19 to TRBJ1-1, with D perhaps matching TRBD1 (6 bases). CDR3 length: 14 residues. Germline V gives CDR1 LNHDA, CDR2 SQIVND (reference sequence). Trimming shortened V by 4 bases and J by 5 bases, and 14 bases separated the two germline ends. In nucleotides, the CDR3 is TGTGCCAGTAGTACCCTAACAGGGAGGACTGAAGCTTTCTTT. Protein product: CASSTLTGRTEAFF.

This sequence joins TRBV7-8 and TRBJ2-5; no definite D call. The germline V gene has CDR1 SGHVS and CDR2 FQNEAQ. V was pared by 4 bases and J by 1 base, with 19 bases between. The CDR3 spans 17 residues. The CDR3 nucleotides read TGTGCCAGCAGCTCCCTTCTGAGGAGCAGGTTCCAAGAGACCCAGTACTTC. Its protein product is CASSSLLRSRFQETQYF. Based on the CDR3 plus reference TRBV7-8 and TRBJ2-5, the full variable domain is GAGVSQSPRYKVAKRGQDVALRCDPISGHVSLFWYQQALGQGPEFLTYFQNEAQLDKSGLPSDRFFAERPEGSVSTLKIQRTQQEDSAVYLCASSSLLRSRFQETQYFGPGTRLLVL.

This clonotype was seen at least ten times. The chain combines TRBV13 with TRBJ1-2, with D possibly being TRBD1 (5 bases). CDR3 length equals 15 residues. Trimming stripped 0 bases from V and 4 bases from J, with 12 bases between. Germline CDR1 and CDR2: PRHDT and FYEKMQ (reference sequence). In DNA form, the CDR3 reads TGTGCCAGCAGCTTAGGACGAGGGGCGTCCTATGGCTACACCTTC. Encoded protein: CASSLGRGASYGYTF.

This clonotype has more than one count but fewer than ten. V is TRBV7-8 and J is TRBJ2-2; a weak D match, TRBD1 (6 bases). Between the trimmed V and J ends, which lost 4 bases and 2 bases, there was a span of 8 bases. The CDR3 runs 14 residues. CDR1 is SGHVS, CDR2 FQNEAQ, per germline. CDR3 sequence (DNA): TGTGCCAGCAGCTCGACAGGAAACACCGGGGAGCTGTTTTTT. Translating gives CASSSTGNTGELFF. Based on the CDR3 plus reference TRBV7-8 and TRBJ2-2, the full variable domain is GAGVSQSPRYKVAKRGQDVALRCDPISGHVSLFWYQQALGQGPEFLTYFQNEAQLDKSGLPSDRFFAERPEGSVSTLKIQRTQQEDSAVYLCASSSTGNTGELFFGEGSRLTVL.

This clonotype was found once. The chain carries TRBV5-1 and TRBJ1-3; a weak D match, TRBD1 (6 bases). The CDR3 spans 15 residues. From germline, CDR1 is SGHRS and CDR2 YFSETQ. V dropped 0 bases and J dropped 4 bases, with 11 bases sitting between them. CDR3 DNA: TGCGCCAGCAGCTTGGCCCCACAGGGAGGAAACACCATATATTTT. Its protein product is CASSLAPQGGNTIYF. Filled out from reference TRBV5-1 and TRBJ1-3, the complete variable domain reads KAGVTQTPRYLIKTRGQQVTLSCSPISGHRSVSWYQQTPGQGLQFLFEYFSETQRNKGNFPGRFSGRQFSNSRSEMNVSTLELGDSALYLCASSLAPQGGNTIYFGEGSWLTVV.

The CDR3 coding sequence is TGTGCCATCAGATCGGGAACGGACGCGAACACCGGGGAGCTGTTTTTT. Translating gives CAIRSGTDANTGELFF. The rearrangement joins TRBV10-3 to TRBJ2-2; perhaps TRBD2 as D (5 bases). The V and J ends lost 6 bases and 0 bases respectively, with 14 bases between them. This CDR3 is built from 16 residues. The germline CDR1 and CDR2 sequences are ENHRY and SYGVKD.

This clonotype was counted at least ten times. The V call is TRBV10-2, the J call TRBJ2-7; 10 bases map to TRBD1. V was pared by 9 bases and J by 3 bases, with 8 bases of the junction left unmatched. The CDR3 loop spans 14 amino acids. Per the germline V gene, CDR1 is WSHSY and CDR2 is SAAADI. DNA for the CDR3: TGCGCCAGTATTCCGGGACAGGGGAACTACGAGCAGTACTTC. Amino acids: CASIPGQGNYEQYF.

The rearrangement uses TRBV2 and TRBJ1-2, with 8 bases lining up with TRBD1. V trimming: 7 bases; J trimming: 7 bases; junction bases outside the gene matches: 14. The V gene's germline CDR1 is SNHLY and CDR2 FYNNEI. The CDR3 spans 15 residues. CDR3 DNA: TGTGCCAGCATCCTTTGGCAGGGGGCTTCGCGTGGCTACACCTTC. Protein sequence: CASILWQGASRGYTF.

The table lists this clonotype with many counts. The V gene is TRBV5-4, the J gene TRBJ1-2; 8 bases align to TRBD1. The CDR3 sequence is 14 residues long. Germline CDR1 SGHNT, CDR2 YYREEE (reference sequence). J gave up 4 bases and V 4 bases, and 6 bases lay outside the gene matches. The CDR3 DNA reads TGTGCCAGCAGCAGTGACAGGGGAATCTATGGCTACACCTTC. Amino acids: CASSSDRGIYGYTF.

The chain combines TRBV7-6 with TRBJ2-6; 7 bases agree with TRBD1. This CDR3 region has 22 residues. Germline V lookup: CDR1 SGHVS, CDR2 FNYEAQ. Unmatched junction bases numbered 24, after V lost 7 bases and J lost 0 bases. CDR3 sequence reads: CASTKFPPDRPRTRSGANVLTF. DNA for the CDR3: TGTGCCAGCACTAAATTCCCCCCGGACAGGCCTAGGACACGCTCTGGGGCCAACGTCCTGACTTTC. Together with reference TRBV7-6 and TRBJ2-6, the CDR3 gives the full variable domain: GAGVSQSPRYKVTKRGQDVALRCDPISGHVSLYWYRQALGQGPEFLTYFNYEAQQDKSGLPNDRFSAERPEGSISTLTIQRTEQRDSAMYRCASTKFPPDRPRTRSGANVLTFGAGSRLTVL.

The chain is built from TRBV9 and TRBJ2-5, with TRBD2 as a possible D gene (7 bases). Germline V gives CDR1 SGDLS, CDR2 YYNGEE. The CDR3 has 15 amino acids. V was pared by 4 bases and J by 5 bases, with 18 bases between. In nucleotides, the CDR3 is TGTGCCAGCAGCCTCACGAGGGGGGGTTGGGAGACCCAGTACTTC. The encoded protein is CASSLTRGGWETQYF. Looking up the rest from reference TRBV9 and TRBJ2-5 gives the full variable domain: DSGVTQTPKHLITATGQRVTLRCSPRSGDLSVYWYQQSLDQGLQFLIQYYNGEERAKGNILERFSAQQFPDLHSELNLSSLELGDSALYFCASSLTRGGWETQYFGPGTRLLVL.

This clonotype was detected ten times or more. The chain combines TRBV7-2 with TRBJ2-7; TRBD1 might be the D (5 bases). The germline V gene encodes CDR1 SGHTA and CDR2 FQGNSA. Trimming cost V 2 bases and J 2 bases, with 16 bases left between them. The CDR3 is 16 amino acids. The DNA of the CDR3 is TGTGCCAGCAGCTTATCGTTGGACAATCCCACCTACGAGCAGTACTTC. This codes for CASSLSLDNPTYEQYF.

The chain couples TRBV7-8 to TRBJ2-7; the D gene is possibly TRBD1 (8 bases). The length of the CDR3 is 15 residues. Germline CDR1 SGHVS, CDR2 FQNEAQ. Deletions cut 2 bases from V and 2 bases from J, with 13 bases between. In DNA, the CDR3 is TGTGCCAGCAGCTTACGGACAGGGAGGGCCTACGAGCAGTACTTC. Its protein product is CASSLRTGRAYEQYF.

On this clonotype itself: Relative to the germline gene, one junction end is altered; a read error may explain this. The chain has TRBV10-2 and TRBJ1-4; D may be TRBD1 (5 bases). The V gene's germline CDR1 is WSHSY and CDR2 SAAADI. The CDR3 has 13 residues. The CDR3 DNA reads TGCGCCAGGGTCCGGGGGACTAGTGAAAAACTGTTTTTT. Its translation is CARVRGTSEKLFF.

This clonotype was observed many times. The chain uses TRBV11-2 and TRBJ2-5; TRBD2 agrees at 8 bases. This CDR3 is 15 amino acids long. V gave up 1 base and J gave up 5 bases; unmatched junction bases: 6. Germline V lookup: CDR1 SGHAT, CDR2 FQNNGV. This chain's CDR3 is CASSLVIAGMETQYF. CDR3 DNA: TGTGCCAGCAGCTTAGTAATAGCGGGGATGGAGACCCAGTACTTC. Filled out from reference TRBV11-2 and TRBJ2-5, the complete variable domain reads EAGVAQSPRYKIIEKRQSVAFWCNPISGHATLYWYQQILGQGPKLLIQFQNNGVVDDSQLPKDRFSAERLKGVDSTLKIQPAKLEDSAVYLCASSLVIAGMETQYFGPGTRLLVL.